This T cell receptor (beta chain) originates from a study of shared clonotypes between healthy human individuals. This CDR3 is 14 amino acids long. Germline CDR1 MDHEN, CDR2 SYDVKM. Trimming cost V 5 bases and J 6 bases; bases outside gene matches: 8. Generated by immunoSEQ multiplex PCR, the TCRdb table keeps only in-frame clones and is missing some. The sample contains 1.5 million to 1.9 million clones, about 98% of which appear only once. Specimen: naive CD4+ T cells sorted from blood. Subset given: CD45RA+ positively selected. This chain links TRBV28 with TRBJ2-7; 9 bases are shared with TRBD2. The receptor was isolated from a man between 25 and 39 years old in good health. CDR3 residues: CASSEAGGYFEQYF. The CDR3 DNA reads TGTGCCAGCAGTGAGGCGGGAGGGTACTTCGAGCAGTACTTC.